This entry lists 18 T cell receptor beta chains sequenced from one sample in a study of blood T cells in healthy people across ages. Sample-barcoded 5' priming and a J-beta primer mix drove a second PCR of roughly 6 to 12 cycles. TCRdb reprocessed the 5' RACE reads via MiXCR and lists one record per CDR3 protein. There are roughly 830,000 distinct CDR3 sequences in the sample; around 62% occur only once, and 25% to 35% lies in the top ten. Sequenced: blood. These receptors all come from a man aged 30 to 45 in good health.

J is TRBJ2-6 and V is TRBV7-9, with D unclear. The CDR3 is 15 amino acids. The V and J ends lost 7 bases and 0 bases respectively, with 10 bases between them. CDR1 and CDR2 from the germline V gene are SEHNR and FQNEAQ (reference sequence). The CDR3, as DNA: TGTGCCAGCAACCGACCTAACTCTGGGGCCAACGTCCTGACTTTC. Its protein product is CASNRPNSGANVLTF.

V gene TRBV6-2 or TRBV6-3 combines with J gene TRBJ2-1, with D possibly matching TRBD2 (5 bases). CDR3 length: 16 residues. Trimming removed 6 bases at V and 8 bases at J, with 23 bases between. Germline V CDR1 and CDR2: MNHEY, SVGEGT. The CDR3 here is CASSHGPDSLDDEQFF. In DNA form, the CDR3 reads TGTGCCAGCAGCCACGGACCAGACTCACTAGACGATGAGCAGTTCTTC.

V is TRBV20-1 and J is TRBJ2-7; tentatively, D is TRBD1 (5 bases). Germline CDR1 reads DFQATT; CDR2 reads SNEGSKA (reference sequence). Trimming left V 3 bases short and J 1 base short, with 10 bases between. The CDR3 is made up of 13 amino acids. DNA of the CDR3: TGCAGTGCTAGGAGCACAGGATCCTACGAGCAGTACTTC. Its translation: CSARSTGSYEQYF.

The chain joins TRBV5-8 to TRBJ2-5, with 11 bases aligning to TRBD2. In germline, CDR1 is SGHTS, CDR2 YDEGEE. With 0 bases clipped from V and 11 bases from J, the junction kept 9 bases outside the gene matches. The CDR3 covers 15 residues. CDR3 DNA: TGTGCCAGCAGCTTGGATGTGACTAGCGGGGATGAGCAGTACTTC. It codes for CASSLDVTSGDEQYF.

The chain carries TRBV7-6 and TRBJ1-6; tentative D call: TRBD1 (5 bases). The CDR3 has 15 residues. Trimming pared 1 base from V and 7 bases from J, leaving 11 bases between. Germline loops: CDR1 SGHVS, CDR2 FNYEAQ. The CDR3 sequence is CASSLDRTGNSPLHF. Written as DNA, the CDR3 is TGTGCCAGCAGCTTAGACAGGACCGGGAATTCACCCCTCCACTTT.

The rearrangement uses TRBV20-1 and TRBJ2-1; 9 positions agree with TRBD2. CDR1 and CDR2 from the germline V gene are DFQATT and SNEGSKA (reference sequence). The CDR3 loop spans 15 amino acids. After removal of 0 bases from V and 3 bases from J, the junction contained 3 bases not matched to a gene. CDR3 in DNA: TGCAGTGCTAGAGATTCTAGCGGGGTCTACAATGAGCAGTTCTTC. It translates to CSARDSSGVYNEQFF.

This chain links TRBV6-1 with TRBJ2-7; perhaps D is TRBD1 or TRBD2 (5 bases each). V gave up 3 bases and J gave up 5 bases, with 17 bases separating them. This CDR3 is built from 15 residues. Germline V gene lookup returns CDR1 MNHNS and CDR2 SASEGT. CDR3 protein: CASSEPGRMKNEQYF. DNA of the CDR3: TGTGCCAGCAGTGAGCCAGGGAGAATGAAAAACGAGCAGTACTTC.

This clonotype was seen only once. This rearrangement joins TRBV27 to TRBJ1-1; tentatively, D is TRBD1 (6 bases). The CDR3 runs 13 residues. The germline V gene has CDR1 MNHEY and CDR2 SMNVEV (reference sequence). Trimming took off 6 bases at V and 6 bases at J, with 14 bases between the two ends. DNA of the CDR3: TGTGCCAGCAGCTCGGGGGGCGGCGCTGAAGCTTTCTTT. As protein: CASSSGGGAEAFF.

The rearrangement uses TRBV4-3 and TRBJ2-1; no definite D call. The CDR3 consists of 13 residues. The germline CDR1 and CDR2 sequences are LGHNA and YSLEER. Trimming left V 4 bases short and J 6 bases short, with 10 bases between. The CDR3 nucleotides read TGCGCCAGCAGCCGGCTAACGGCCAATGAGCAGTTCTTC. It translates to CASSRLTANEQFF.

In DNA form, the CDR3 reads TGTGCCAGCAGCCAAGACGTGGGGGGGCCCCAGTACTTC. As protein: CASSQDVGGPQYF. The rearrangement uses TRBV3-1 and TRBJ2-5; TRBD2 is a possible D gene (7 bases). V lost 0 bases and J 9 bases, leaving 11 bases between the germline ends. Germline V gene lookup returns CDR1 LGHDT and CDR2 YNNKEL (reference sequence). This CDR3 is 13 amino acids long.

V and J are TRBV7-6 and TRBJ1-1; TRBD1 is a possible D gene (6 bases). The CDR3 loop spans 13 amino acids. Germline-derived CDR1 and CDR2 are SGHVS and FNYEAQ. V lost 5 bases and J lost 4, with 11 bases in between. The CDR3 DNA reads as TGTGCCAGCAGCATACAGGGTGCCACTGAAGCTTTCTTT. This sequence encodes CASSIQGATEAFF.

Of note for this clonotype: Compared with germline, one end of the junction differs, possibly owing to a read error. CDR3 loop: CASSQARGGVQATQYF. CDR3 sequence (DNA): TGTGCCAGCAGCCAAGCCCGAGGGGGGGTCCAAGCGACCCAGTACTTC. The V gene is TRBV4-2, the J gene TRBJ2-5, with a weak D call TRBD2 (7 bases). CDR1 is LGHNA and CDR2 is YNFKEQ in the germline V gene. The CDR3 consists of 16 residues.

The rearrangement uses TRBV7-2 and TRBJ2-1, with 14 bases lining up with TRBD2. Germline V lookup: CDR1 SGHTA, CDR2 FQGNSA. This CDR3 has 17 residues. V dropped 4 bases and J dropped 7; count of bases not matched to a gene: 9. The CDR3 protein is CASSSQAGLAGGNEQFF. Written as DNA, the CDR3 is TGTGCCAGCAGCTCTCAGGCCGGACTAGCGGGGGGTAATGAGCAGTTCTTC.

To note about this clonotype: At one end the junction does not follow the germline gene, possibly because of a read error. V usage is TRBV5-1 and J usage is TRBJ2-2; D is perhaps TRBD2 (6 bases). This CDR3 is 17 amino acids long. Germline V gives CDR1 SGHRS, CDR2 YFSETQ. The CDR3 reads CANSPGWDLPLTGELFF. CDR3 nucleotides: TGCGCCAACAGCCCCGGGTGGGACTTACCTCTCACCGGGGAGCTGTTTTTT.

J is TRBJ2-4 and V is TRBV5-1; TRBD2 matches at 12 bases. Germline lookup yields CDR1 SGHRS and CDR2 YFSETQ. The CDR3 covers 16 residues. J lost 3 bases, V lost 4 bases, and 5 bases had no gene match. CDR3 sequence: CASSTSLAGGKNIQYF. The DNA for the CDR3 is TGCGCCAGCAGCACGTCACTAGCGGGGGGCAAAAACATTCAGTACTTC.

CDR3 nucleotide sequence: TGTGCCAGCAGTTACTCGCGAGGGGGGGCAGATACGCAGTATTTT. Amino acids: CASSYSRGGADTQYF. This chain connects TRBV6-2 or TRBV6-3 to TRBJ2-3; possible D gene TRBD2, 7 bases. Germline V gene data show CDR1 as MNHEY and CDR2 as SVGEGT. The CDR3 contains 15 residues. V was trimmed by 0 bases and J by 4 bases, leaving 11 bases between them.

The chain couples TRBV7-9 to TRBJ2-7; weak D call: TRBD2 (7 bases). V dropped 5 bases and J dropped 7 bases, with 27 bases sitting between them. Germline assignment: CDR1 SEHNR and CDR2 FQNEAQ (reference sequence). The length of the CDR3 is 17 residues. DNA for the CDR3: TGTGCCAGCAGCCCCGTCACTGGCGGGGGCAAAGGTTGGGAGCAGTACTTC. Its protein product is CASSPVTGGGKGWEQYF.

This chain links TRBV11-2 with TRBJ2-5, with 12 bases aligning to TRBD2. V lost 0 bases, J lost 2 bases, and 7 bases stayed unmatched. Germline values: CDR1 SGHAT, CDR2 FQNNGV. The CDR3 loop spans 18 amino acids. In DNA, the CDR3 is TGTGCCAGCAGCTTAGATCTAGCGGGGGGGCAGGAGCAAGAGACCCAGTACTTC. Translation: CASSLDLAGGQEQETQYF.